This T cell receptor (beta chain) was obtained from a study of shared clonotypes between healthy human individuals. The overall study: Every donor yielded three CD4 naive, three CD4 memory, two CD8 naive and one CD8 memory plate. Study results and caveats: Few donors restricted represented genetic and exposure-history diversity. Sharing across four donors was highest in naive CD4 (around 5%) and lowest in memory CD8 (roughly 0.4%). Relative to clonotypes present in all four donors, those not shared had lower generation probabilities.

Method: immunoSEQ multiplex PCR; TCRdb's copy keeps in-frame clones and lacks some. The table shows around 1.9 million clones, with around 93% occurring only once. V dropped 4 bases and J dropped 0 bases, with 10 bases sitting between them. Germline V CDR1 and CDR2: LNHDA, SQIVND (reference sequence). CDR3 size: 15 residues. Terminally differentiated effector memory CD45RA+ cells were excluded by CCR7 positive selection of CD45RO-negative cells. As concerns this clone: Its antigen is currently unknown.

Sample: naive CD8+ T cells from PBMCs. V gene TRBV19 combines with J gene TRBJ2-1; D uncertain. The receptor was derived from a young man in good health. Some clones in this sample may be carry-over from other donors' samples. Here the CDR3 DNA reads TGTGCCAGTAGTACGACTGTGGCCTCCTACAATGAGCAGTTCTTC. Its translation: CASSTTVASYNEQFF.